This TCR beta chain was retrieved from a study of prognosis after radiotherapy for stage I lung cancer. Study-wide background: Progression was not significant in about 16 patients, whereas a few developed distant metastases (median around 7 months) after radiotherapy.

At least ten counts were recorded for this clonotype. The V end was cut by 2 bases, the J end by 7 bases, with 11 bases between. The CDR3 has 13 residues. Germline assignment: CDR1 MDHEN and CDR2 SYDVKM. The TCR beta CDR3 region was amplified from genomic DNA, with two rounds of multiplex PCR being used for the amplification. The authors ran first-round PCR with primers specific to each TRBV and TRBJ gene. TCRdb passed the multiplex PCR reads through MiXCR, listing each CDR3 protein once. This sample has roughly 32,000 distinct CDR3 sequences, with 35% to 45% found just once. This sequence joins TRBV28 and TRBJ1-1, with D perhaps TRBD1 (5 bases). Sample: PBMCs, taken before or after stereotactic body radiation therapy (not recorded which). The clonotype comes from a donor aged 50 or older with non-small cell lung cancer. The CDR3 nucleotides are TGTGCCAGCAGTTTAGGGGCAGGGTTTGAAGCTTTCTTT. This encodes CASSLGAGFEAFF.